This TCR beta chain was recovered during a study of T cells in Graves' hyperthyroidism and ophthalmopathy. RNA transcripts yielded amplified TCR beta CDR3 regions. TCR CDR3 underwent first-round RT-PCR with the HTBI primer set. TCRdb re-called the multiplex PCR reads through MiXCR, storing one row per CDR3 protein. The table lists approximately 600,000 distinct CDR3 sequences, about 15% of them singletons. Lactation, pregnancy, other autoimmune disease or uncontrolled infection excluded patients. In making diagnoses, clinical symptoms, serum thyroxine and TRAb, thyroid ultrasound and orbital computed tomography were all used. Study-level results: Onset of ophthalmopathy came a median approximately 6.8 months after the model predicted it.

This clonotype has ten or more counts. Its target is not known. This TCR was sampled from a middle-aged woman with Graves' ophthalmopathy. The sequencing input was blood.

CDR3 DNA sequence: TGTGCCAGCAGCTTTCAGAGGACAGGGAACACTGAAGCTTTCTTT. It specifies CASSFQRTGNTEAFF. The chain employs TRBV7-2 and TRBJ1-1, with 7 nucleotides matching TRBD1. The CDR3 has 15 residues. CDR1 is SGHTA, CDR2 FQGNSA, per germline. Losses at the gene ends were 3 bases for V and 1 base for J; bases not matched to a gene: 5.